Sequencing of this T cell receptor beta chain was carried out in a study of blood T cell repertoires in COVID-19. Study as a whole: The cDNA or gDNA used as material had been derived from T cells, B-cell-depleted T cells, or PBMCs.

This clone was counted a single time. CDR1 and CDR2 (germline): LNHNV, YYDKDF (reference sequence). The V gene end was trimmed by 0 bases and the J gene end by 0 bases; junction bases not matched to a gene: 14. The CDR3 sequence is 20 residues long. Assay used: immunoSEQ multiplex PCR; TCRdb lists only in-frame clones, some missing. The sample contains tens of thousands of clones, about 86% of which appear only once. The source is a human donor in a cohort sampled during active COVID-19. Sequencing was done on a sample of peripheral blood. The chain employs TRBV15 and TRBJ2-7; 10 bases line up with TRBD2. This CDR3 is CATSRDRTIVGLAASYEQYF. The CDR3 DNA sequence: TGTGCCACCAGCAGAGATAGAACTATTGTAGGACTAGCGGCCTCCTACGAGCAGTACTTC.